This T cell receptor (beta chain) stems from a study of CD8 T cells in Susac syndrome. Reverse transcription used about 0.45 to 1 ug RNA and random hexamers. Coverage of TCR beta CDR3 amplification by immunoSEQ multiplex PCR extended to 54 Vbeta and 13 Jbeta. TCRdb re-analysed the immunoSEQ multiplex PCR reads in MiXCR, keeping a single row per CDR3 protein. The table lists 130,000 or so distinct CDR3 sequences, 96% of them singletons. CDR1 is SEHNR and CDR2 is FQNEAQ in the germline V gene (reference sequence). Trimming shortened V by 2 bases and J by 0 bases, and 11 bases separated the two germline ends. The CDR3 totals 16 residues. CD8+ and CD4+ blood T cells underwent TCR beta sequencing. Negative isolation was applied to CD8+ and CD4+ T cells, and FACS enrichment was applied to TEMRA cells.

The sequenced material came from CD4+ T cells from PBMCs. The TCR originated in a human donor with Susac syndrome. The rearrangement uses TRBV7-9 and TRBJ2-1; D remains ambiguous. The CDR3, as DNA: TGTGCCAGCAGCTTACCCTCCCTGGGCTCCTACAATGAGCAGTTCTTC. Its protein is CASSLPSLGSYNEQFF.